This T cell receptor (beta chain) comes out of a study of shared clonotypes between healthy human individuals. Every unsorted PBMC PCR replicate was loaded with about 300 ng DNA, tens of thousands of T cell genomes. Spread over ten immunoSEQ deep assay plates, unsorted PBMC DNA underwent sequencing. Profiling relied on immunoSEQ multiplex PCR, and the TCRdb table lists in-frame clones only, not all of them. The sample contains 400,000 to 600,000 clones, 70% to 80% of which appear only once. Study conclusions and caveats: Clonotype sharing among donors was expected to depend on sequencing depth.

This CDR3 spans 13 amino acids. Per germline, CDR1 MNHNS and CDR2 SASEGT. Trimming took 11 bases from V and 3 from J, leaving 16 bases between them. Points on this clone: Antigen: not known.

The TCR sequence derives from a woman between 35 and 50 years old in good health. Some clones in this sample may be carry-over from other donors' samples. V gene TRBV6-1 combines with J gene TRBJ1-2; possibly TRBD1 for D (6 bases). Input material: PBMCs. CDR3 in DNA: TGTGCCGCTACGGGATCAGGGGACTATGGCTACACCTTC. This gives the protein CAATGSGDYGYTF.